This entry lists 23 T cell receptor beta chains sequenced from one sample in a study of blood T cells in healthy people across ages. Through a sample-barcoded 5' primer and a J-beta primer mix, a second PCR was run for 7 to 11 cycles. TCRdb itself ran the 5' RACE reads through MiXCR, one entry per CDR3 protein. Of about 540,000 distinct CDR3 sequences listed, less than 25% are singletons. The same data also went into a second study, on T cells of mothers and their children.

The specimen sequenced was blood. These receptors were collected from a boy aged 5 to 17 in good health.

CDR3 DNA: TGTGCCAGCAGCCCCTTGGGCGGGTTTAACACTGAAGCTTTCTTT. Residues: CASSPLGGFNTEAFF. The V gene is TRBV7-2, the J gene TRBJ1-1; no clear D gene. Germline values: CDR1 SGHTA, CDR2 FQGNSA. CDR3 length equals 15 residues. With 5 bases removed from V and 2 bases from J, the gap between germline ends came to 15 bases.

CDR3 sequence reads: CASSPTSWAGTRYGYTF. The CDR3 nucleotides read TGTGCCAGCAGCCCAACCTCATGGGCCGGGACCCGTTATGGCTACACCTTC. V and J are TRBV6-6 and TRBJ1-2; maybe TRBD1 (5 bases). V shed 6 bases and J shed 5 bases, with 25 bases lying between them. The V gene's germline CDR1 is MNHNY and CDR2 SVGAGI (reference sequence). The CDR3 covers 17 residues.

The chain employs TRBV27 and TRBJ2-1; TRBD1 is a possible D gene (5 bases). The CDR3 contains 17 residues. The ends were cut back, 9 bases at V and 3 bases at J, with 24 bases in the middle. Germline lookup yields CDR1 MNHEY and CDR2 SMNVEV (reference sequence). The CDR3 spells CARGVRAPPGSYNEQFF. The CDR3 coding sequence is TGTGCCAGAGGGGTAAGGGCGCCCCCCGGTAGCTACAATGAGCAGTTCTTC.

This chain links TRBV2 with TRBJ2-3; TRBD2 aligns across 16 bases. The trim removed 4 bases at V and 5 bases at J, leaving 9 bases unmatched. The CDR3 runs 18 residues. The germline gives CDR1 SNHLY, CDR2 FYNNEI. CDR3 residues: CASSAAGLAGGFGDTQYF. The CDR3 bases are TGTGCCAGCAGTGCAGCGGGACTAGCGGGAGGGTTTGGAGATACGCAGTATTTT.

This clonotype was detected a few times. The rearrangement joins TRBV4-3 to TRBJ2-7; perhaps TRBD1 as D (5 bases). This CDR3 contains 14 residues. V was clipped by 1 base and J by 10 bases, with 17 bases between them. Germline V gene data show CDR1 as LGHNA and CDR2 as YSLEER. The CDR3 here is CASSQGLTVQRQYF. In DNA form, the CDR3 reads TGCGCCAGCAGCCAAGGGTTGACAGTCCAGCGACAGTACTTC.

The J gene is TRBJ2-2, the V gene TRBV9; a possible D gene is TRBD2 (5 bases). In germline, CDR1 is SGDLS, CDR2 YYNGEE. V was clipped by 4 bases and J by 5 bases, with 18 bases between them. This CDR3 has 16 amino acids. The CDR3 loop is CASSPDPSRKTGELFF. The CDR3 bases are TGTGCCAGCAGCCCCGACCCTAGCCGGAAAACCGGGGAGCTGTTTTTT.

This chain links TRBV11-2 with TRBJ2-6; 7 bases match TRBD1. With 0 bases clipped from V and 0 bases from J, the junction kept 8 bases outside the gene matches. This CDR3 is 19 amino acids long. CDR1 and CDR2 (germline): SGHAT, FQNNGV. CDR3 amino acids: CASSLDSDRHYSGANVLTF. The CDR3 region has the DNA TGTGCCAGCAGCTTAGATTCGGACAGGCATTACTCTGGGGCCAACGTCCTGACTTTC. Full variable domain (rest looked up from reference TRBV11-2 and TRBJ2-6): EAGVAQSPRYKIIEKRQSVAFWCNPISGHATLYWYQQILGQGPKLLIQFQNNGVVDDSQLPKDRFSAERLKGVDSTLKIQPAKLEDSAVYLCASSLDSDRHYSGANVLTFGAGSRLTVL.

The chain uses TRBV20-1 and TRBJ2-1; the D gene could be TRBD1 or TRBD2 (6 bases each). The CDR3 covers 13 residues. V was trimmed by 6 bases and J by 3 bases, leaving 12 bases between them. From germline, CDR1 is DFQATT and CDR2 SNEGSKA (reference sequence). The CDR3 DNA reads TGCAGTGCGATCGGGGGCTACTACAATGAGCAGTTCTTC. Amino acids: CSAIGGYYNEQFF.

This clonotype was seen a handful of times. V gene TRBV10-3 combines with J gene TRBJ2-5, with D hard to call. This CDR3 comprises 12 residues. V shed 2 bases and J shed 11 bases, with 12 bases lying between them. CDR1 is ENHRY, CDR2 SYGVKD, per germline. In DNA, the CDR3 is TGTGCCATCAGTGAGACGAAAACGGAGCAGTACTTC. Protein sequence: CAISETKTEQYF.

Only a few counts were recorded for this clonotype. The chain uses TRBV5-6 and TRBJ1-4; D ambiguous. Germline-derived CDR1 and CDR2 are SGHDT and YYEEEE. V lost 4 bases to trimming and J lost 8 bases, with 9 bases between them. CDR3 length equals 12 residues. The CDR3, as DNA: TGTGCCAGCAGCCCGGACGGAGAAAAACTGTTTTTT. Translated: CASSPDGEKLFF. Combining the CDR3 with reference TRBV5-6 and TRBJ1-4 gives the whole variable domain DAGVTQSPTHLIKTRGQQVTLRCSPKSGHDTVSWYQQALGQGPQFIFQYYEEEERQRGNFPDRFSGHQFPNYSSELNVNALLLGDSALYLCASSPDGEKLFFGSGTQLSVL.

This clonotype was recorded only once. This chain joins TRBV6-5 and TRBJ2-2; either TRBD1 or TRBD2 may supply D (5 bases each). The V gene's germline CDR1 is MNHEY and CDR2 SVGAGI. Trimming left V 5 bases short and J 4 bases short, with 14 bases between. The CDR3 has 15 residues. The CDR3 region has the DNA TGTGCCAGCAGTCCCCCGGGACCTCTCACCGGGGAGCTGTTTTTT. This codes for CASSPPGPLTGELFF.

This clonotype was recorded at least ten times. The chain is built from TRBV7-3 and TRBJ2-5; D is unresolved. Germline V lookup: CDR1 SGHTA, CDR2 FQGTGA. This CDR3 comprises 15 residues. V was pared by 5 bases and J by 3 bases, with 16 bases between. The CDR3 region is CASSPDTAVKETQYF. CDR3 coding DNA: TGTGCCAGCAGCCCCGACACAGCTGTCAAAGAGACCCAGTACTTC.

The chain uses TRBV28 and TRBJ1-4, with D unresolved. The CDR3 is 13 amino acids. Germline assignment: CDR1 MDHEN and CDR2 SYDVKM. V was pared by 3 bases and J by 5 bases, with 7 bases between. CDR3 in DNA: TGTGCCAGCAGTTTTAACAAGAATGAAAAACTGTTTTTT. Its translation is CASSFNKNEKLFF.

There are a few counts of this clonotype. The CDR3 DNA follows: TGTGCCAGCAGCTTCGGGACTAGCGGGATTGGTGACATTCAGTACTTC. As protein: CASSFGTSGIGDIQYF. The chain uses TRBV7-8 and TRBJ2-4; TRBD2 matches 13 bases. In germline, CDR1 is SGHVS, CDR2 FQNEAQ. The CDR3 loop spans 16 amino acids. After removal of 3 bases from V and 8 bases from J, the junction contained 7 bases not matched to a gene.

This chain links TRBV2 with TRBJ2-5; 8 nucleotides line up with TRBD2. This CDR3 is 16 amino acids long. V was clipped by 3 bases and J by 4 bases; unmatched bases: 10. The germline CDR1 and CDR2 sequences are SNHLY and FYNNEI. CDR3 region: CASSDFGGAVGETQYF. CDR3 sequence (DNA): TGTGCCAGCAGTGATTTCGGGGGGGCCGTTGGAGAGACCCAGTACTTC. Drawing the rest from reference TRBV2 and TRBJ2-5, the complete variable domain is EPEVTQTPSHQVTQMGQEVILRCVPISNHLYFYWYRQILGQKVEFLVSFYNNEISEKSEIFDDQFSVERPDGSNFTLKIRSTKLEDSAMYFCASSDFGGAVGETQYFGPGTRLLVL.

The genes are TRBV5-1 and TRBJ1-4, with TRBD1 matching over 8 bases. The CDR3 contains 15 residues. V was pared by 4 bases and J by 7 bases, with 9 bases of the junction left unmatched. In germline, CDR1 is SGHRS, CDR2 YFSETQ. CDR3 sequence: CASSRYRDRGEKLFF. In DNA, the CDR3 is TGCGCCAGCAGCCGGTACCGTGACAGGGGTGAAAAACTGTTTTTT.

This clonotype was seen at least ten times. This chain joins TRBV29-1 and TRBJ1-4, with D possibly matching TRBD1 (5 bases). Germline CDR1 SQVTM, CDR2 ANQGSEA. The CDR3 is made up of 14 amino acids. The V end lost 7 bases, the J end lost 5 bases, and 17 bases lay between the germline ends. The CDR3 sequence is CSGRGAGSNEKLFF. CDR3 bases: TGCAGCGGGCGAGGGGCAGGTTCCAATGAAAAACTGTTTTTT.

This chain links TRBV11-2 with TRBJ2-5; D possibly corresponds to TRBD2 (6 bases). The CDR3 is 13 amino acids. CDR1 is SGHAT, CDR2 FQNNGV, per germline. V was cut by 0 bases and J by 11 bases, with 13 bases left in between. The CDR3 nucleotides read TGTGCCAGCAGCTTAGAGGGTACGGGGGAGCAGTACTTC. This codes for CASSLEGTGEQYF.

This clonotype came up many times. The V gene is TRBV6-5, the J gene TRBJ2-5, with 14 bases matching TRBD2. Per germline, CDR1 MNHEY and CDR2 SVGAGI. This CDR3 has 18 amino acids. Unmatched junction bases numbered 9, after V lost 0 bases and J lost 6 bases. CDR3 coding DNA: TGTGCCAGCAGTTACTCGACTAGCGGGAGGGCCGTGAGCCAGACCCAGTACTTC. This codes for CASSYSTSGRAVSQTQYF.

The J gene is TRBJ2-7, the V gene TRBV11-2, with 14 positions matching TRBD2. Losses at the gene ends were 3 bases for V and 0 bases for J; bases not matched to a gene: 13. Germline V gene data show CDR1 as SGHAT and CDR2 as FQNNGV. The CDR3 consists of 20 residues. This chain's CDR3 is CASSFYPGTSGGPSSYEQYF. Written as DNA, the CDR3 is TGTGCCAGCAGCTTCTACCCCGGGACTAGCGGGGGCCCAAGCTCCTACGAGCAGTACTTC.

This clonotype appeared a few times. The chain links TRBV11-2 to TRBJ2-1; D may be TRBD1 (6 bases). The V gene's germline CDR1 is SGHAT and CDR2 FQNNGV. The CDR3 contains 16 residues. V was pared by 2 bases and J by 3 bases, with 14 bases between. The chain's CDR3 is CASSLNPTGHYNEQFF. CDR3 DNA sequence: TGTGCCAGCAGCTTAAACCCCACAGGGCACTACAATGAGCAGTTCTTC.

This clonotype was recorded many times. The chain carries TRBV28 and TRBJ2-7; tentative D call: TRBD1 (6 bases). This CDR3 is built from 16 residues. The V and J ends lost 2 bases and 1 base respectively, with 15 bases between them. Germline V gives CDR1 MDHEN, CDR2 SYDVKM. The chain's CDR3 is CASSLDQGPLSYEQYF. In nucleotides, the CDR3 is TGTGCCAGCAGTTTAGACCAGGGGCCCCTTTCCTACGAGCAGTACTTC.

This chain connects TRBV11-2 to TRBJ2-1; D perhaps matches TRBD2 (6 bases). CDR3 length: 17 amino acids. The ends were cut back, 2 bases at V and 6 bases at J, with 20 bases in the middle. From germline, CDR1 is SGHAT and CDR2 FQNNGV. The CDR3 sequence: CASSLPYLGGTGNEQFF. In DNA, the CDR3 is TGTGCCAGCAGCTTACCGTATCTTGGGGGGACGGGCAATGAGCAGTTCTTC.